The entry that follows covers one TCR beta chain sequence. Its target is unknown. The data belong to a study of T-cell memory formation after mild COVID-19. Broader study findings: Contracting CD4+ clones were located mainly in CM and EM, and CD8+ clones in EMRA.

CDR1 is SGHRS, CDR2 YFSETQ, per germline. The CDR3 totals 15 residues. Trimming took off 2 bases at V and 1 base at J, with 11 bases between the two ends. In TCRdb, the 5' RACE reads were re-called with MiXCR into one record per CDR3 protein. The sample has about 400,000 distinct CDR3 sequences, roughly 18% seen once. The sequenced material came from PBMCs or a T cell subset sorted from them (not recorded which). This rearrangement joins TRBV5-1 to TRBJ2-3; D unclear. This TCR was sampled from a man in his late teens or twenties who had mild COVID-19 (a few samples of this study predate the infection). Cell type and time point are not known. CDR3 nucleotides: TGCGCCAGCAGCTTTCGCTTACCCCGCACAGATACGCAGTATTTT. It encodes CASSFRLPRTDTQYF.